The rows below give T cell receptor beta chains drawn from one sample of a study of blood T cells in healthy people across ages. TCRdb reprocessed the 5' RACE reads with MiXCR, giving one entry per CDR3 protein. The sample shows approximately 780,000 distinct CDR3 sequences, under 30% of them seen only once. This sample was also put to use in a study of T cells of mothers and their children.

Source material: blood. The source of these receptors is a boy younger than 18 in good health. Each CDR3 is given with its conserved first and last residue. Fields, in order: clone size, V gene, D gene, J gene, CDR3 protein, CDR3 DNA. D genes are given only for firm matches. The size of a clone is reported for some rows only, either as once, few or many, or as a class for expanded clones.

few	TRBV6-5	NA	TRBJ2-5	CASRRGISGTQYF	TGTGCCAGCAGGCGCGGGATATCCGGGACCCAGTACTTC
NA	TRBV11-1	TRBD1	TRBJ2-2	CASRVQGTAGELFF	TGTGCCAGCAGGGTACAGGGGACCGCCGGGGAGCTGTTTTTT
NA	TRBV29-1	TRBD1	TRBJ1-2	CSVEKGGRYGYTF	TGCAGCGTAGAGAAAGGGGGCCGCTATGGCTACACCTTC
few	TRBV7-2	TRBD1	TRBJ2-5	CASSIFPGGAETQYF	TGTGCCAGCAGCATCTTCCCAGGGGGCGCGGAGACCCAGTACTTC
NA	TRBV4-1	NA	TRBJ1-4	CASSQVLRDPNEKLFF	TGCGCCAGCAGCCAAGTTCTCCGGGACCCTAATGAAAAACTGTTTTTT
few	TRBV14	NA	TRBJ1-2	CASSQGARWGHGYTF	TGTGCCAGCAGCCAAGGTGCACGCTGGGGCCATGGCTACACCTTC
NA	TRBV14	NA	TRBJ2-1	CASSQDRFGEQFF	TGTGCCAGCAGCCAAGATAGGTTTGGGGAGCAGTTCTTC
NA	TRBV21-1	NA	TRBJ2-6	CASQQVTRSGANVLTF	TGTGCCAGCCAACAGGTTACTCGCTCTGGGGCCAACGTCCTGACTTTC
NA	TRBV12-3/TRBV12-4	NA	TRBJ1-1	CASSPGPLNTEAFF	TGTGCCAGCAGTCCGGGACCATTGAACACTGAAGCTTTCTTT
few	TRBV10-3	NA	TRBJ2-1	CAIQIPSYNEQFF	TGTGCCATCCAAATCCCCTCCTACAATGAGCAGTTCTTC
NA	TRBV6-5	NA	TRBJ2-7	CASSPMGSHEQYF	TGTGCCAGCAGCCCCATGGGGTCGCACGAGCAGTACTTC
few	TRBV5-5	NA	TRBJ2-7	CASSLRQGGSEEAQYF	TGTGCCAGCAGCTTGCGGCAGGGAGGCTCTGAAGAGGCCCAGTACTTC
many	TRBV9	TRBD1	TRBJ2-7	CASSVGQGAYEQYF	TGTGCCAGCAGCGTAGGACAGGGGGCCTACGAGCAGTACTTC
few	TRBV5-1	TRBD1	TRBJ1-4	CATTPGTDSNEKLFF	TGCGCCACCACCCCCGGGACAGACAGTAATGAAAAACTGTTTTTT
few	TRBV2	NA	TRBJ1-4	CASSAGLTREKLFF	TGTGCCAGCAGCGCCGGGCTCACGCGAGAAAAACTGTTTTTT
few	TRBV4-1	NA	TRBJ2-5	CASTQFQPVAGETQYF	TGCGCCAGCACCCAATTCCAGCCGGTGGCTGGAGAGACCCAGTACTTC
NA	TRBV19	TRBD1	TRBJ2-7	CASSITGTGSHEQYF	TGTGCCAGTAGTATCACCGGGACAGGGTCCCACGAGCAGTACTTC
few	TRBV3-1	NA	TRBJ1-3	CASSPRDTGNTIYF	TGTGCCAGCAGCCCCCGGGACACTGGAAACACCATATATTTT
NA	TRBV27	TRBD1	TRBJ1-5	CASRTTGPGNQPQHF	TGTGCCAGCAGGACGACAGGGCCCGGCAATCAGCCCCAGCATTTT
few	TRBV7-3	TRBD2	TRBJ2-3	CASSLGTSPRTDTQYF	TGTGCCAGCAGCTTAGGGACTAGCCCCCGCACAGATACGCAGTATTTT
NA	TRBV12-3/TRBV12-4	NA	TRBJ2-5	CASSEVVGEETQYF	TGTGCCAGCAGTGAAGTTGTAGGGGAAGAGACCCAGTACTTC
few	TRBV5-1	TRBD1	TRBJ1-1	CASSAHRGANTEAFF	TGCGCCAGCAGCGCCCACAGGGGGGCGAACACTGAAGCTTTCTTT
NA	TRBV3-1	TRBD2	TRBJ2-5	CASSQRVLAGEQETQYF	TGTGCCAGCAGCCAAAGAGTTCTAGCGGGGGAACAAGAGACCCAGTACTTC
many	TRBV10-3	TRBD2	TRBJ2-1	CATGGGGSYNEQFF	TGTGCCACCGGTGGCGGGGGGTCCTACAATGAGCAGTTCTTC
NA	TRBV27	TRBD1	TRBJ2-7	CASTQSLGQAGIYEQYF	TGTGCCAGCACTCAATCCCTGGGACAGGCCGGCATCTACGAGCAGTACTTC
few	TRBV2	NA	TRBJ1-4	CASRTIGNEKLLF	TGTGCCAGCCGGACCATCGGGAATGAAAAACTGCTTTTT
NA	TRBV9	NA	TRBJ2-3	CASSVDITDTQYF	TGTGCCAGCAGCGTAGATATCACAGATACGCAGTATTTT
few	TRBV30	NA	TRBJ1-2	CAWSLGHGGYTF	TGTGCCTGGAGTTTAGGACATGGCGGCTACACCTTC
NA	TRBV12-3/TRBV12-4	NA	TRBJ2-7	CASTEGGFDEQYF	TGTGCCAGCACCGAGGGGGGGTTCGACGAGCAGTACTTC
NA	TRBV7-2	NA	TRBJ2-6	CASRAGTGANVLTF	TGTGCCAGCAGGGCAGGGACCGGGGCCAACGTCCTGACTTTC
NA	TRBV25-1	TRBD2	TRBJ2-2	CASSPPVGGGAVTGELFF	TGTGCCAGCAGTCCCCCGGTGGGCGGGGGGGCCGTCACCGGGGAGCTGTTTTTT
few	TRBV6-5	TRBD2	TRBJ2-7	CASHRTSGGSVQYF	TGTGCCAGCCACCGGACTAGCGGGGGATCTGTCCAGTACTTC
NA	TRBV11-2	TRBD2	TRBJ2-5	CASSRTSGNQETQYF	TGTGCCAGCAGCCGGACTAGCGGCAACCAAGAGACCCAGTACTTC
NA	TRBV3-1	TRBD1	TRBJ1-2	CASSQGGAQQGTYGYTF	TGTGCCAGCAGCCAAGGTGGGGCCCAACAGGGGACCTATGGCTACACCTTC
NA	TRBV12-3/TRBV12-4	TRBD1	TRBJ2-7	CASSGPRGQSPSYEQYF	TGTGCCAGCAGTGGACCCAGGGGACAGTCTCCATCCTACGAGCAGTACTTC
NA	TRBV2	TRBD1	TRBJ1-4	CASSGQGLPNEKLFF	TGTGCCAGCAGTGGACAGGGACTACCTAATGAAAAACTGTTTTTT